Sequencing of this TCR beta chain was carried out in a study of blood T cells in healthy people across ages. CDR3 length: 16 residues. Germline CDR1 MGHDK, CDR2 SYGVNS. A second about 7 to 11 cycle PCR used barcoded and J-beta primers. One entry per CDR3 protein, called by TCRdb with MiXCR from the 5' RACE reads. The sample yields 730,000 or so distinct CDR3 sequences, around 46% seen once. The TCR was taken from a woman aged 55-70 years in good health. The genes are TRBV25-1 and TRBJ2-4; TRBD2 matches at 10 bases. The last part of the DNA fits TRBJ2-7 better; the J call may be wrong. Sequenced input: blood. The CDR3 loop reads CASSEFPSGRVDEQYF. DNA of the CDR3: TGTGCCAGCAGTGAATTCCCGAGCGGGAGGGTCGACGAGCAGTACTTC.